The 20 T cell receptor beta chains in this list originate from one sample, sequenced in a study of T cell responses to AZD1222 COVID-19 vaccine. Generated by immunoSEQ multiplex PCR, the TCRdb table keeps only in-frame clones and is missing some. The data contain about 130,000 clones, approximately 90% of them singletons. The sequenced sample was peripheral blood, obtained on day 0 of AZD1222 vaccination. Source of these receptors: an adult in good health.

The J gene is TRBJ2-7, the V gene TRBV28; D gene unclear. Trimming left V 3 bases short and J 2 bases short, with 14 bases between. The germline V gene has CDR1 MDHEN and CDR2 SYDVKM. The CDR3 totals 15 residues. In DNA form, the CDR3 reads TGTGCCAGCAGTTTTGGCGGCAGCACGACCTACGAGCAGTACTTC. Translating gives CASSFGGSTTYEQYF.

The rearrangement joins TRBV11-1 to TRBJ2-1; maybe TRBD2 (5 bases). CDR3 length equals 14 residues. CDR1 and CDR2 (germline): SGHAT, FQDESV (reference sequence). V was shortened by 3 bases and J by 1 base, with 7 bases between the two germline ends. The CDR3 loop reads CASSLTGSYNEQFF. The CDR3 coding sequence is TGTGCCAGCAGCTTGACGGGATCCTACAATGAGCAGTTCTTC.

This chain links TRBV4-1 with TRBJ1-1; tentative D call: TRBD1 (5 bases). Looked up from germline, CDR1 is MGHRA and CDR2 is YSYEKL. V was trimmed by 4 bases and J by 1 base, leaving 13 bases between them. There are 15 residues in the CDR3. The CDR3 DNA sequence: TGCGCCAGCAGCCTGGGGGACGGTTGGAACACTGAAGCTTTCTTT. This codes for CASSLGDGWNTEAFF.

The gene calls are TRBV18 and TRBJ1-5; TRBD1 is a possible D gene (5 bases). V was pared by 0 bases and J by 2 bases, with 11 bases between. Germline assignment: CDR1 KGHSH and CDR2 LQKENI. This CDR3 has 16 amino acids. CDR3 amino acids: CASSPPGLTGNQPQHF. DNA of the CDR3: TGTGCCAGCTCACCACCGGGGCTCACGGGCAATCAGCCCCAGCATTTT.

The chain carries TRBV5-6 and TRBJ2-5; a weak D match, TRBD1 (5 bases). This CDR3 region has 14 residues. CDR1 is SGHDT and CDR2 is YYEEEE in the germline V gene. V lost 4 bases, J lost 2 bases, and 12 bases lay in between. CDR3 in amino acids: CASSLRDIQETQYF. The CDR3 DNA is TGTGCCAGCAGCCTCAGGGATATTCAAGAGACCCAGTACTTC.

The chain carries TRBV5-1 and TRBJ2-2, with 7 bases aligning to TRBD1. The CDR3 is 15 amino acids. V gave up 4 bases and J gave up 2 bases; unmatched junction bases: 5. CDR1 and CDR2 from the germline V gene are SGHRS and YFSETQ. CDR3 sequence reads: CASSNTGVNTGELFF. The CDR3 bases are TGCGCCAGCAGCAATACAGGGGTAAACACCGGGGAGCTGTTTTTT.

The V call is TRBV29-1, the J call TRBJ2-3; perhaps TRBD1 as D (5 bases). The CDR3 contains 15 residues. CDR1 SQVTM and CDR2 ANQGSEA come from the germline V gene. V lost 3 bases to trimming and J lost 3 bases, with 16 bases between them. CDR3 coding DNA: TGCAGCGTTGAGCGGTTGTTGGCAGGGACAGATACGCAGTATTTT. As protein: CSVERLLAGTDTQYF.

This chain links TRBV18 with TRBJ2-7; maybe TRBD2 (5 bases). CDR3 length: 14 amino acids. The germline V and J ends were trimmed by 4 bases and 2 bases, with 12 bases remaining between them. The germline gives CDR1 KGHSH, CDR2 LQKENI. This CDR3 is CASSRLATPYEQYF. The CDR3 DNA sequence: TGTGCCAGCTCACGTTTAGCGACGCCCTACGAGCAGTACTTC.

V is TRBV6-4 and J is TRBJ2-1; perhaps TRBD1 as D (6 bases). The V gene's germline CDR1 is MRHNA and CDR2 SNTAGT. V was trimmed by 6 bases and J by 4 bases, leaving 16 bases between them. CDR3 length: 15 residues. Written as DNA, the CDR3 is TGTGCCAGCAGCAAGGGGGACGGAGAATACAATGAGCAGTTCTTC. It encodes CASSKGDGEYNEQFF.

The CDR3, as DNA: TGTGCCTGGAGTGTACACAGGATCAATGAAAAACTGTTTTTT. Translating it yields CAWSVHRINEKLFF. The rearrangement joins TRBV30 to TRBJ1-4; D perhaps matches TRBD1 (5 bases). There are 14 residues in the CDR3. Trimming removed 0 bases from V and 5 bases from J, with 10 bases in between. CDR1 is GTSNPN and CDR2 is SVGIG in the germline V gene (reference sequence).

J is TRBJ1-1 and V is TRBV7-3; the match to TRBD1 covers 10 bases. The germline gives CDR1 SGHTA, CDR2 FQGTGA. This CDR3 has 14 residues. The ends lost 5 bases at V and 8 bases at J; junction bases unmatched: 8. CDR3 in DNA: TGTGCCAGCAGCCGGGACAGGGGAGCCAACGAAGCTTTCTTT. This translates into CASSRDRGANEAFF. Combining the CDR3 with reference TRBV7-3 and TRBJ1-1 gives the whole variable domain GAGVSQTPSNKVTEKGKYVELRCDPISGHTALYWYRQSLGQGPEFLIYFQGTGAADDSGLPNDRFFAVRPEGSVSTLKIQRTERGDSAVYLCASSRDRGANEAFFGQGTRLTVV.

The chain has TRBV19 and TRBJ2-1; 9 bases are shared with TRBD2. V lost 7 bases to trimming and J lost 6 bases; unmatched junction nucleotides: 7. From germline, CDR1 is LNHDA and CDR2 SQIVND (reference sequence). The CDR3 is made up of 14 amino acids. CDR3 in DNA: TGTGCCAGTACTGCGGGGGGGCCATCCAATGAGCAGTTCTTC. This codes for CASTAGGPSNEQFF.

The V call is TRBV5-7, the J call TRBJ1-5; possible D gene TRBD1, 5 bases. TRBV5-7 is classed as an ORF, of uncertain function. CDR3 length: 17 residues. Between the trimmed V and J ends, which lost 5 bases and 1 base, there was a span of 19 bases. Written as DNA, the CDR3 is TGTGCCAGCAGTGGACTAGGGGAGAACACAAGCAATCAGCCCCAGCATTTT. Encoded protein: CASSGLGENTSNQPQHF.

The chain employs TRBV4-2 and TRBJ1-2; maybe TRBD1 (5 bases). This CDR3 has 17 residues. Germline CDR1 LGHNA, CDR2 YNFKEQ. V dropped 2 bases and J dropped 1 base, with 17 bases sitting between them. The chain's CDR3 is CASSQSRDGTFNYGYTF. CDR3 DNA: TGTGCCAGCAGCCAAAGCCGGGACGGAACTTTTAACTATGGCTACACCTTC.

The gene calls are TRBV5-1 and TRBJ1-3; D not resolved. Germline assignment: CDR1 SGHRS and CDR2 YFSETQ. Trimming shortened V by 3 bases and J by 8 bases, and 15 bases separated the two germline ends. This CDR3 spans 14 amino acids. CDR3 DNA sequence: TGCGCCAGCAGCTCCGGAGAGATAGGAGACACCATATATTTT. This translates into CASSSGEIGDTIYF.

Here the CDR3 DNA reads TGTGCCACCAGGGGATTTGACAGGGGGCTGTATGGCTACACCTTC. Translating gives CATRGFDRGLYGYTF. The chain uses TRBV24-1 and TRBJ1-2; 10 bases are a match to TRBD1. The CDR3 spans 15 residues. The germline gives CDR1 KGHDR, CDR2 SFDVKD. V shed 7 bases and J 5 bases; nucleotides not matched to a gene: 9.

The chain is built from TRBV9 and TRBJ1-1, with TRBD1 matching 7 bases. V was clipped by 0 bases and J by 4 bases; unmatched bases: 9. The CDR3 contains 16 residues. Germline V gene data show CDR1 as SGDLS and CDR2 as YYNGEE. As DNA, the CDR3 is TGTGCCAGCAGCGTAGCCCCGGCAGGGGGGATCACTGAAGCTTTCTTT. It translates to CASSVAPAGGITEAFF.

The chain links TRBV4-2 to TRBJ2-1; TRBD2 aligns across 15 bases. The V gene end was trimmed by 3 bases and the J gene end by 0 bases; junction bases not matched to a gene: 6. This CDR3 contains 19 residues. Germline V gene sequence: CDR1 LGHNA, CDR2 YNFKEQ. As DNA, the CDR3 is TGTGCCAGCAGCCAGGGTGGACTAGCGGGGGGGCTCTCCTACAATGAGCAGTTCTTC. Protein: CASSQGGLAGGLSYNEQFF.

This chain links TRBV6-5 with TRBJ1-5, with D possibly being TRBD1 (6 bases). The CDR3 is made up of 14 amino acids. Germline V CDR1 and CDR2: MNHEY, SVGAGI. V was cut by 9 bases and J by 6 bases, with 18 bases left in between. The CDR3 region has the DNA TGTGCCAGTCAGGGGAGACAGGACCTTCAGCCCCAGCATTTT. Protein product: CASQGRQDLQPQHF.

V gene TRBV19 combines with J gene TRBJ1-4; maybe TRBD1 (5 bases). The ends were cut back, 6 bases at V and 8 bases at J, with 13 bases in the middle. CDR1 and CDR2 from the germline V gene are LNHDA and SQIVND (reference sequence). The CDR3 extends over 13 amino acids. In DNA form, the CDR3 reads TGTGCCAGTAGACCCGGGACGCCGGAAAAACTGTTTTTT. It translates to CASRPGTPEKLFF.